This T cell receptor beta chain was retrieved from a study of blood T cell repertoires in COVID-19. Overall study context: Some COVID-19 samples were acute and others convalescent; all came from the United States, Italy and Spain.

The length of the CDR3 is 17 residues. Per germline, CDR1 KGHDR and CDR2 SFDVKD. Trimming removed 3 bases from V and 7 bases from J; junction bases left unmatched: 12. Authors' processing steps: Nucleated cell counts were estimated from reference gene primer amplification. Sequencing was performed with immunoSEQ multiplex PCR; in TCRdb, only in-frame clones are kept and a portion is missing. That table supplies the V and J calls and clone size; D and trimming were determined from the DNA. The profile covers around 180,000 clones, with 80% to 90% appearing a single time and approximately 11% taken by the ten largest. The sample holds a few counts of this clone.

This receptor was taken from a human donor with active or convalescent COVID-19. The donor label of this sample is uncertain. This chain connects TRBV24-1 to TRBJ2-1; 9 bases agree with TRBD1. The sequenced material came from peripheral blood. The CDR3 protein is CATSDHQPTGGRNEQFF. DNA for the CDR3: TGTGCCACCAGTGATCATCAACCGACAGGGGGGCGGAATGAGCAGTTCTTC.